This TCR beta chain was sequenced in a study of beta chain features in type 1 diabetes. The CDR3 spans 14 residues. Germline lookup yields CDR1 MNHNY and CDR2 SVGAGI (reference sequence). Losses at the gene ends were 6 bases for V and 4 bases for J; bases not matched to a gene: 6. This clone was counted a few times. Sorted populations all had greater than 98% purity. The entirety of the isolated RNA underwent reverse transcription, so expressed TCRB transcripts were sequenced. Sequenced naive, central memory and regulatory T cell samples produced an average of about 3.57 million reads. Assay used: immunoSEQ multiplex PCR; TCRdb lists only in-frame clones, some missing. The sample holds about 370,000 clones, approximately 15% seen once.

Sequenced: naive CD4+ T cells from blood. The chain has TRBV6-6 and TRBJ2-7; 10 bases fit TRBD2. This TCR was sampled from a woman aged 18-29 years in good health. CDR3 bases: TGTGCCAGCAGGTCTAGCGGGAGACGGTACGAGCAGTACTTC. This codes for CASRSSGRRYEQYF.